This is a list of T cell receptor beta chains from one sample in a study of immune heterogeneity within non-small cell lung tumors. Using its own MiXCR run on the multiplex PCR reads, TCRdb lists one record per CDR3 protein. The data show 2,500 to 3,000 distinct CDR3 sequences, approximately 26% seen once. Sequenced: lung tumor tissue. The receptor source for this set is a man between 45 and 60 years old with non-small cell lung cancer. Both conserved end residues are part of each CDR3.

>TRBJ2-7|TRBV4-1
CASSSTSEQYF
>TRBJ2-1|TRBV6-5
CASSYRIPSRRYNEQFF
>TRBJ1-2|TRBV20-1
CSARVEPIGSAGSYTF
>TRBJ2-1|TRBV27
CASSARLAGWDEQFF
>TRBJ2-3|TRBV7-6
CASSIPAGGYTDTQYF
>TRBJ2-7|TRBV3-1
CASNSAGTSSYEQYF
>TRBJ1-5|TRBV27
CASSFKSNQPQHF
>TRBJ2-3|TRBV6-1
CASTSRGGASDTQYF
>TRBJ2-3|TRBV2
CASRPPRVIDTQYF
>TRBJ2-7|TRBV20-1
CSAGPQGPAEQYF
>TRBJ2-7|TRBV7-8
CASSSDSSYEQYF
>TRBJ2-7|TRBV20-1
CSATNRAYEQYF
>TRBJ2-7|TRBV6-1
CANGRDWLYEQYF
>TRBJ1-6|TRBV2
CASSRDRARNSPLHF
>TRBJ2-1|TRBV11-2
CASATRSGNNEQFF
>TRBJ1-1|TRBV28
CESSFPTQGYTEAFF
>TRBJ2-2|TRBV2
CASWGLAGPGTGELFF
>TRBJ1-2|TRBV12-3/TRBV12-4
CASSLSQGYGYTF